The 18 T cell receptor beta chains below all came from one sample that was sequenced in a study of shared clonotypes between healthy human individuals. Naive CD8 isolation took CD45RO-negative cells positively selected for CCR7 and excluded terminally differentiated effector memory CD45RA+ cells. Repertoires were generated with immunoSEQ multiplex PCR, while TCRdb's copy carries only in-frame clones and drops some. The table lists more than 600,000 clones, roughly 94% of them singletons, with about a quarter in the top ten. Source material: naive CD8+ T cells sorted from blood. The receptors derive from a man aged 30 to 45 in good health.

This clone appeared once. This chain joins TRBV7-3 and TRBJ2-2; TRBD1 matches 7 bases. CDR1 and CDR2 from the germline V gene are SGHTA and FQGTGA. V was pared by 5 bases and J by 2 bases, with 5 bases of the junction left unmatched. The CDR3 sequence is 15 residues long. In DNA form, the CDR3 reads TGTGCCAGCAGCCCGGGACAGACTAACACCGGGGAGCTGTTTTTT. Translating gives CASSPGQTNTGELFF.

The chain employs TRBV9 and TRBJ2-2; 13 nucleotides agree with TRBD2. The CDR3 runs to 16 residues. The ends lost 4 bases at V and 7 bases at J; junction bases unmatched: 7. Per the germline V gene, CDR1 is SGDLS and CDR2 is YYNGEE. The CDR3 here is CASSPRTSGSDGELFF. The CDR3 DNA is TGTGCCAGCAGCCCACGGACTAGCGGGAGTGACGGGGAGCTGTTTTTT. The entire variable domain, with the rest obtained from reference TRBV9 and TRBJ2-2, is as follows: DSGVTQTPKHLITATGQRVTLRCSPRSGDLSVYWYQQSLDQGLQFLIQYYNGEERAKGNILERFSAQQFPDLHSELNLSSLELGDSALYFCASSPRTSGSDGELFFGEGSRLTVL.

The chain recombines TRBV29-1 with TRBJ2-5, with D tentatively TRBD1 (5 bases). The CDR3 sequence is 13 residues long. With 3 bases removed from V and 2 bases from J, the gap between germline ends came to 10 bases. CDR1 is SQVTM, CDR2 ANQGSEA, per germline. CDR3 nucleotide sequence: TGCAGCGTTGAGGGTGACAGACAAGAGACCCAGTACTTC. Its protein is CSVEGDRQETQYF.

CDR3 protein: CASSHLSGSAYEQYF. The CDR3, as DNA: TGTGCCAGCAGCCATCTTAGCGGGAGTGCCTACGAGCAGTACTTC. J is TRBJ2-7 and V is TRBV4-2; 9 bases agree with TRBD2. Unmatched junction bases numbered 5, after V lost 3 bases and J lost 2 bases. The CDR3 runs 15 residues. Germline CDR1 LGHNA, CDR2 YNFKEQ.

V gene TRBV28 combines with J gene TRBJ1-5; D gene ambiguous. This CDR3 is built from 13 residues. Germline assignment: CDR1 MDHEN and CDR2 SYDVKM. V was clipped by 2 bases and J by 3 bases, with 5 bases between them. The CDR3 region has the DNA TGTGCCAGCAGTTTAGAGTACAATCAGCCCCAGCATTTT. This translates into CASSLEYNQPQHF.

The V call is TRBV28, the J call TRBJ2-7; 7 nucleotides match TRBD2. The V segment lost 3 bases and the J segment 2 bases; nucleotides outside the gene matches: 7. In germline, CDR1 is MDHEN, CDR2 SYDVKM. This CDR3 has 15 amino acids. CDR3 nucleotides: TGTGCCAGCAGTTTGGTAGCGGGTTACACCTACGAGCAGTACTTC. Residues: CASSLVAGYTYEQYF.

The rearrangement joins TRBV13 to TRBJ2-2; D ambiguous. Deletions cut 5 bases from V and 2 bases from J, with 6 bases between. Germline assignment: CDR1 PRHDT and CDR2 FYEKMQ (reference sequence). The CDR3 sequence is 13 residues long. This chain's CDR3 is CASSHANTGELFF. DNA for the CDR3: TGTGCCAGCAGCCACGCTAACACCGGGGAGCTGTTTTTT.

The V and J genes are TRBV4-3 and TRBJ2-3; TRBD2 aligns across 7 bases. Germline V CDR1 and CDR2: LGHNA, YSLEER. The CDR3 length is 14 residues. Germline trimming cut 4 bases from V and 4 bases from J; bases unmatched to any gene: 5. CDR3 in DNA: TGCGCCAGCAGCCTGGGAGGGGTCGCAGATACGCAGTATTTT. Protein: CASSLGGVADTQYF.

The rearrangement links TRBV29-1 to TRBJ2-1, with D hard to call. The CDR3 has 11 residues. Trimming took 3 bases from V and 6 from J, leaving 6 bases between them. Germline CDR1 SQVTM, CDR2 ANQGSEA. In nucleotides, the CDR3 is TGCAGCGTTGACACGCGCAATGAGCAGTTCTTC. It is translated as CSVDTRNEQFF.

V usage is TRBV7-6 and J usage is TRBJ2-6, with D unclear. Germline-derived CDR1 and CDR2 are SGHVS and FNYEAQ. V dropped 3 bases and J dropped 0 bases, with 12 bases sitting between them. The CDR3 length is 17 residues. CDR3 bases: TGTGCCAGCAGCTTGGATAAGAGCTACTCTGGGGCCAACGTCCTGACTTTC. Translation: CASSLDKSYSGANVLTF.

The chain uses TRBV6-1 and TRBJ1-2; D is unclear. The germline CDR1 and CDR2 sequences are MNHNS and SASEGT. CDR3 size: 15 residues. V shed 1 base and J shed 4 bases, with 13 bases lying between them. Here the CDR3 DNA reads TGTGCCAGCAGTGAAGGAGAGAACGACCCCTATGGCTACACCTTC. Amino acid sequence: CASSEGENDPYGYTF.

Points on this clone: The same CDR3 is also encoded by other DNA sequences in this sample. The chain joins TRBV7-9 to TRBJ2-7; D call uncertain. The CDR3 has 13 residues. CDR1 and CDR2 from the germline V gene are SEHNR and FQNEAQ (reference sequence). Trimming left V 6 bases short and J 0 bases short, with 9 bases between. The CDR3: CASSSDGSYEQYF. The DNA of the CDR3 is TGTGCCAGCAGTTCGGATGGCTCCTACGAGCAGTACTTC.

The CDR3 DNA reads as TGTGCCAGCAGTAGGGTTGTGGCTAATGAAAAACTGTTTTTT. It encodes CASSRVVANEKLFF. The chain combines TRBV27 with TRBJ1-4; D unresolved. Trimming took off 5 bases at V and 3 bases at J, with 10 bases between the two ends. Germline CDR1 MNHEY, CDR2 SMNVEV (reference sequence). This CDR3 is built from 14 residues.

This clone has only one observation. This sequence joins TRBV7-9 and TRBJ2-7; D is uncertain. Per the germline V gene, CDR1 is SEHNR and CDR2 is FQNEAQ (reference sequence). V lost 4 bases and J lost 6, with 16 bases in between. There are 14 residues in the CDR3. CDR3 coding DNA: TGTGCCAGCAGCTCCCCCGGGCCCGCGGTCGAGCAGTACTTC. Its protein is CASSSPGPAVEQYF.

The rearrangement joins TRBV11-2 to TRBJ1-2, with 8 positions matching TRBD1. The CDR3 is made up of 17 amino acids. V was clipped by 4 bases and J by 6 bases; unmatched bases: 16. Germline V CDR1 and CDR2: SGHAT, FQNNGV. The CDR3 region is CASSYGQGGSQLDGYTF. CDR3 nucleotides: TGTGCCAGCAGCTACGGACAGGGAGGTTCCCAGCTTGATGGCTACACCTTC.

V gene TRBV2 combines with J gene TRBJ2-5; no reliable D call. Germline V gene sequence: CDR1 SNHLY, CDR2 FYNNEI. The length of the CDR3 is 13 residues. The V end was cut by 3 bases, the J end by 5 bases, with 10 bases between. The CDR3 DNA reads as TGTGCCAGCAGTGACCTGGGGTGGGAGACCCAGTACTTC. Translating it yields CASSDLGWETQYF.

The chain employs TRBV5-4 and TRBJ1-4; unclear D gene. The V gene's germline CDR1 is SGHNT and CDR2 YYREEE (reference sequence). V lost 0 bases, J lost 5 bases, and 2 bases lay in between. The CDR3 covers 12 residues. In nucleotides, the CDR3 is TGTGCCAGCAGCTTGGAGAATGAAAAACTGTTTTTT. Translated: CASSLENEKLFF.

The rearrangement links TRBV4-1 to TRBJ2-2, with a weak D call TRBD2 (5 bases). Trimming stripped 8 bases from V and 1 base from J, with 11 bases between. Germline V CDR1 and CDR2: MGHRA, YSYEKL. The CDR3 length is 14 residues. The CDR3 loop is CASARAGNTGELFF. CDR3 sequence (DNA): TGCGCCAGCGCCCGGGCGGGGAACACCGGGGAGCTGTTTTTT.